The sequence of this TCR beta chain was determined in a study of blood T cell repertoires in COVID-19. On the study more broadly: COVID-19 samples collected from the United States, Italy and Spain covered acute and convalescent phases. The analysed material was cDNA or gDNA that came from T cells, B-cell-depleted T cells, or PBMCs.

Residents of about two dozen US areas, aged about 18 to 89 years, made up the participants. In the authors' methods: Estimation of nucleated cell counts was performed using reference gene primer amplification. Data came from immunoSEQ multiplex PCR; TCRdb stores just in-frame clones and leaves some out. V and J calls plus clone size are reproduced from that table; the DNA served to infer D and trimming. Seen here are 400,000 to 500,000 clones, roughly 90% observed once, and the top ten hold 1.4% to 1.5%. The CDR3 totals 14 residues. V gave up 10 bases and J gave up 6 bases; unmatched junction bases: 9. From germline, CDR1 is LNHDA and CDR2 SQIVND (reference sequence).

Sequencing was carried out using PBMCs or T cells enriched from blood (not recorded which). The V and J genes are TRBV19 and TRBJ2-1; 10 positions match TRBD1. The clonotype comes from a woman in her late teens or twenties who had been exposed to COVID-19. The CDR3 nucleotides are TGTGCCACCCACTGGGGACAGGGGATCAATGAGCAGTTCTTC. Protein sequence: CATHWGQGINEQFF.